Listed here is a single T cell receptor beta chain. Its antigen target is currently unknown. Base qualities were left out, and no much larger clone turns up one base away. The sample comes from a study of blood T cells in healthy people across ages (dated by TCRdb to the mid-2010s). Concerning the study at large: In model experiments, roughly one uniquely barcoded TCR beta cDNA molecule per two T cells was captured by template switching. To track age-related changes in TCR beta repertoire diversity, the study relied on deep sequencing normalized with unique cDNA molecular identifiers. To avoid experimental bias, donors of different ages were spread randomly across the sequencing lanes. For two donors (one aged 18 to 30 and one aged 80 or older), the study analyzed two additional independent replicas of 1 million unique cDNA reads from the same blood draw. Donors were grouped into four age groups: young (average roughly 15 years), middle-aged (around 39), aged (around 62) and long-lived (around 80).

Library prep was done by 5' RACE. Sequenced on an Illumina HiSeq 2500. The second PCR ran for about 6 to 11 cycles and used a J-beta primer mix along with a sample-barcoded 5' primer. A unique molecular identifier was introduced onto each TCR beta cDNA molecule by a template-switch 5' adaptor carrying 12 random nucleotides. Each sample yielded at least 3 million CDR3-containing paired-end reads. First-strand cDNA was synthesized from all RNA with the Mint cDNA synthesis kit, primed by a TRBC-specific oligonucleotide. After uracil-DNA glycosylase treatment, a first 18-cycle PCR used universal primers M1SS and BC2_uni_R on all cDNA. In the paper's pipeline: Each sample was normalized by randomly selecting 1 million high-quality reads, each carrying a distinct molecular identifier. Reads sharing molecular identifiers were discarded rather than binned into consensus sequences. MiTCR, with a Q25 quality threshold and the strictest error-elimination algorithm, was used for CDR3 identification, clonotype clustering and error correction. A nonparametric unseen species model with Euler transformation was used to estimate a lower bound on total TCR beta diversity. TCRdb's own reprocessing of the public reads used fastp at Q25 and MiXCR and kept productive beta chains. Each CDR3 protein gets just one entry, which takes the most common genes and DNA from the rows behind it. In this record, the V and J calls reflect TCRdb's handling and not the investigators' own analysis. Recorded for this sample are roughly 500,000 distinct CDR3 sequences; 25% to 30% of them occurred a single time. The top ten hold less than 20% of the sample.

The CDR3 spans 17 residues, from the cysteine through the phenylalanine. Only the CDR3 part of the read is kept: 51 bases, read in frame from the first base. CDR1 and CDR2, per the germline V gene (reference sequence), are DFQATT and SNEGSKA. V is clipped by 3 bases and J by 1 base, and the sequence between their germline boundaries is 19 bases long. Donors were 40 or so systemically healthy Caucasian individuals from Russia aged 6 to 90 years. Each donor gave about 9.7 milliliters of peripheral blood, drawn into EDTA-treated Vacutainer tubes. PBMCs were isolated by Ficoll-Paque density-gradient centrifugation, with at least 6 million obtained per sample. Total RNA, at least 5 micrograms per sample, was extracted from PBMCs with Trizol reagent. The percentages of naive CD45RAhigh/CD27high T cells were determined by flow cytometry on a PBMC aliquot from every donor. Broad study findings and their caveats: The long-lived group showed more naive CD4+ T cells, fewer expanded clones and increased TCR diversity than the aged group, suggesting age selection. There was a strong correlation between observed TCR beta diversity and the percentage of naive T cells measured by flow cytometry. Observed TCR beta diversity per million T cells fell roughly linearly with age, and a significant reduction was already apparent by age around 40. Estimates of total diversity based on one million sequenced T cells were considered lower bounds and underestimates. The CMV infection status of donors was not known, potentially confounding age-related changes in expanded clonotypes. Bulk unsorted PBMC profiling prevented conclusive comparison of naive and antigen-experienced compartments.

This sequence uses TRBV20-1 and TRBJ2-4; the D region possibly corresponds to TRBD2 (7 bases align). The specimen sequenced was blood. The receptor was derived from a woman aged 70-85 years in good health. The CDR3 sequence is CSASGTLGGGAKNIQYF. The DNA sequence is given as TGCAGTGCTAGTGGGACTTTAGGGGGAGGGGCCAAAAACATTCAGTACTTC.